This T cell receptor (beta chain) was recovered during a study of beta chain features in type 1 diabetes. Investigators reverse transcribed all isolated RNA, so they sequenced expressed TCRB transcripts. Sequencing used immunoSEQ multiplex PCR; TCRdb keeps in-frame clones, though not all of them. Of 330,000 or so clones in the sample, around 20% were seen once. Trimming took off 8 bases at V and 0 bases at J, with 11 bases between the two ends. The CDR3 is made up of 14 amino acids. The V gene's germline CDR1 is MNHNS and CDR2 SASEGT. This chain uses TRBV6-1 with TRBJ2-1, with a tentative D call TRBD2 (6 bases). This clonotype was obtained from a woman aged 18-35 years in good health. Material for sequencing was naive CD4+ T cells from blood. CDR3 sequence: CASCAGLSYNEQFF. In DNA form, the CDR3 reads TGTGCCAGCTGTGCGGGACTCTCCTACAATGAGCAGTTCTTC.